This TCR beta chain is drawn from a study of Ad26.COV2.S vaccination and SARS-CoV-2 variants. Overall study results and limits: Comparable non-spike TCR breadth was observed in vaccine and placebo recipients.

A remark on this clone: As yet, its antigen is unknown.

Sequencing used immunoSEQ multiplex PCR; TCRdb keeps in-frame clones, though not all of them. The repertoire holds over 400,000 clones, 90% seen once, with roughly 4.3% in the top ten. In germline, CDR1 is SGDLS, CDR2 YYNGEE. The V gene lost 2 bases and the J gene lost 0 bases, with 5 bases spanning the gap. The CDR3 covers 14 residues. The sample's treatment: around 19 received Ad26.COV2.S at low or high dose, single or two shots; five or six received placebo; per-sample allocation not given. The samples were gathered on day 63 after the first injection of vaccine or placebo. The receptor's source is a person between 18 and 59 years old who received the Ad26.COV2.S COVID-19 vaccine or a placebo. J is TRBJ2-2 and V is TRBV9; no reliable D call. Sequencing used peripheral blood, obtained in a trial of Ad26.COV2.S vaccine versus placebo. CDR3 in DNA: TGTGCCAGCAGCGTCTCTACGAACACCGGGGAGCTGTTTTTT. Protein: CASSVSTNTGELFF.